Below are 15 T cell receptor beta chains sequenced from a single sample in a study of control samples from healthy donors and cancer patients. Sequencing used immunoSEQ multiplex PCR; TCRdb keeps in-frame clones, though not all of them. The sample carries 90,000 or so clones, about 82% recorded once. The specimen sequenced was blood. These receptors came from a man in his thirties or forties in good health.

This sequence joins TRBV11-2 and TRBJ1-1, with a weak D call TRBD1 (5 bases). CDR1 is SGHAT and CDR2 is FQNNGV in the germline V gene. Deletions cut 10 bases from V and 4 bases from J, with 13 bases between. This CDR3 has 12 residues. Here the CDR3 DNA reads TGTGCCACCCCGGAGGGGTCCACTGAAGCTTTCTTT. It codes for CATPEGSTEAFF.

This chain connects TRBV13 to TRBJ1-1; D remains unclear. Germline V gene lookup returns CDR1 PRHDT and CDR2 FYEKMQ (reference sequence). There are 12 residues in the CDR3. V was clipped by 5 bases and J by 6 bases, with 10 bases between them. Here the CDR3 DNA reads TGTGCCAGCAGCCAGATTCGGGCTGAAGCTTTCTTT. The encoded protein is CASSQIRAEAFF.

This chain joins TRBV7-2 and TRBJ1-4; D not resolved. Between the trimmed V and J ends, which lost 5 bases and 10 bases, there was a span of 14 bases. The CDR3 runs 13 residues. The V gene's germline CDR1 is SGHTA and CDR2 FQGNSA. The CDR3 DNA reads TGTGCCAGCAGCCCTGGGTGGCCAGCAAAACTGTTTTTT. It codes for CASSPGWPAKLFF.

This clone was counted once. The chain recombines TRBV6-5 with TRBJ1-1; tentatively, D is TRBD1 (6 bases). V lost 4 bases, J lost 0 bases, and 12 bases lay in between. Germline CDR1 MNHEY, CDR2 SVGAGI. CDR3 size: 15 residues. The CDR3 reads CASSWVDSVNTEAFF. The CDR3 DNA follows: TGTGCCAGCAGTTGGGTGGACAGTGTGAACACTGAAGCTTTCTTT.

The chain recombines TRBV5-1 with TRBJ1-1; no clear D gene. The CDR3 spans 13 residues. Germline V gene data show CDR1 as SGHRS and CDR2 as YFSETQ. The V end was cut by 0 bases, the J end by 2 bases, with 5 bases between. Here the CDR3 DNA reads TGCGCCAGCAGCTTGGGCGGCAACACTGAAGCTTTCTTT. Encoded protein: CASSLGGNTEAFF.

The chain uses TRBV5-1 and TRBJ2-3; 8 bases match TRBD2. The V segment lost 7 bases and the J segment 5 bases; nucleotides outside the gene matches: 21. CDR1 is SGHRS and CDR2 is YFSETQ in the germline V gene. The CDR3 is 18 amino acids. The CDR3: CASSPGLEGSLTRDTQYF. The CDR3 nucleotides are TGCGCCAGCTCTCCGGGACTAGAGGGGTCTCTCACCAGAGATACGCAGTATTTT.

The chain joins TRBV5-1 to TRBJ2-2; possibly TRBD2 for D (6 bases). This CDR3 is built from 17 residues. Per the germline V gene, CDR1 is SGHRS and CDR2 is YFSETQ. Trimming left V 2 bases short and J 2 bases short, with 16 bases between. This chain's CDR3 is CASSFKPRDSNTGELFF. The CDR3 DNA reads as TGCGCCAGCAGCTTTAAACCCCGGGACTCCAACACCGGGGAGCTGTTTTTT.

The rearrangement links TRBV21-1 to TRBJ1-5. TRBV21-1 is listed as a pseudogene. The CDR3 is made up of 16 amino acids. CDR3 bases: TGTGCCAGCAGACTCCTGAGGGGTCATAGCAATCAGCCCCAGCATTTT. Translating it yields CASRLLRGHSNQPQHF.

This chain links TRBV11-2 with TRBJ2-2, with unresolved D. Deletions cut 3 bases from V and 6 bases from J, with 11 bases between. This CDR3 contains 14 residues. The germline CDR1 and CDR2 sequences are SGHAT and FQNNGV. CDR3 residues: CASSFYSTAGELFF. CDR3 nucleotides: TGTGCCAGCAGCTTCTATTCAACCGCCGGGGAGCTGTTTTTT.

For the CDR3, the DNA is TGTGCCAGCAGCTCGGACGGCACCGGGGAGCTGTTTTTT. It encodes CASSSDGTGELFF. The genes are TRBV11-3 and TRBJ2-2; no reliable D call. V shed 4 bases and J shed 4 bases, with 7 bases lying between them. The CDR3 is 13 residues long. Per the germline V gene, CDR1 is SGHNT and CDR2 is YENEEA.

This chain connects TRBV27 to TRBJ1-2; 9 bases are a match to TRBD1. With 3 bases clipped from V and 7 bases from J, the junction kept 6 bases outside the gene matches. There are 14 residues in the CDR3. Germline V CDR1 and CDR2: MNHEY, SMNVEV (reference sequence). The CDR3 nucleotides read TGTGCCAGCAGTTTTCACGGGACAGGGTCTGGCTACACCTTC. The encoded protein is CASSFHGTGSGYTF.

The chain links TRBV7-9 to TRBJ1-5, with D uncertain. The CDR3 is made up of 13 amino acids. The V end was cut by 1 base, the J end by 6 bases, with 7 bases between. The germline V gene has CDR1 SEHNR and CDR2 FQNEAQ (reference sequence). CDR3: CASSLGAGQPQHF. The CDR3 DNA sequence: TGTGCCAGCAGCTTAGGGGCTGGTCAGCCCCAGCATTTT.

This rearrangement joins TRBV19 to TRBJ1-5; weak D call: TRBD1 (5 bases). Looked up from germline, CDR1 is LNHDA and CDR2 is SQIVND (reference sequence). V lost 3 bases to trimming and J lost 3 bases, with 12 bases between them. CDR3 length equals 15 residues. Written as DNA, the CDR3 is TGTGCCAGTAGTATTTACAGGAATCTCAATCAGCCCCAGCATTTT. Translation gives CASSIYRNLNQPQHF.

For the CDR3, the DNA is TGTGCCAGCAGCCCCGGCCGACTAGCGGGAGATACGCAGTATTTT. Protein sequence: CASSPGRLAGDTQYF. V gene TRBV7-3 combines with J gene TRBJ2-3, with 10 bases that match TRBD2. The CDR3 loop spans 15 amino acids. Per the germline V gene, CDR1 is SGHTA and CDR2 is FQGTGA. V was clipped by 5 bases and J by 5 bases; unmatched bases: 7.

The count of this clone is one. This chain connects TRBV11-1 to TRBJ1-4; TRBD1 matches at 10 bases. Per germline, CDR1 SGHAT and CDR2 FQDESV (reference sequence). The CDR3 runs to 16 residues. Trimming at V came to 4 bases and at J to 5 bases, leaving 7 bases not matched to a gene. CDR3 region: CASSSDRGQENEKLFF. The CDR3 region has the DNA TGTGCCAGCAGCTCAGACAGGGGGCAGGAAAATGAAAAACTGTTTTTT.